These T cell receptor beta chains were read from a single sample in a study of response to subunit inactivated influenza vaccine. Each CDR3 protein is one row after TCRdb ran MiXCR on the RT-PCR reads. Of approximately 530,000 distinct CDR3 sequences detected, approximately 7.6% appear once; the ten largest clones hold about an eighth. The input for sequencing was PBMCs from blood, taken less than 25 months after vaccination. Every receptor here comes from a man between 45 and 75 years old who received an inactivated influenza vaccine. Each CDR3 is given with its conserved first and last residue. Clone size is shown for a subset of rows, as once, few, many or a class of expanded clone.

v_call clone_size cdr3_aa
TRBV10-3 many CAIMRSGGLTDTQYF
TRBV20-1 few CSARGQGANQPQHF
TRBV28 - CASSTFGQGRPYQFF
TRBV25-1 few CASSDPRRSSGPLHF
TRBV30 few CAWSRKTRQYF
TRBV20-1 - CSARHRGQNEQFF
TRBV9 few CASSKAGVNEQYF
TRBV20-1 many CSARLAQETQYF
TRBV3-1 many CASSQRAGFYGYTF
TRBV28 - CASSLGTRYGYTF
TRBV3-1 - CASSPQGRGETQYF
TRBV4-1 few CASSQGTGLTYEQYF
TRBV20-1 - CSASLRQANTEAFF
TRBV7-8 few CASSLAGGAGFYEQYF
TRBV4-2 many CASSQRTDNYGYTF
TRBV20-1 few CSAEPGQGNQETQYF
TRBV6-5 - CASSLRQGQGEQYF
TRBV4-3 few CASSPLGSQNTEAFF
TRBV5-1 many CASSLVAGEYNEQFF
TRBV5-1 many CASSYYAAGGPAGELFF
TRBV6-2/TRBV6-3 - CATKGGYRGVEQFF
TRBV18 - CASSPRDRGATNEKLFF
TRBV20-1 - CSATRGANNEQFF
TRBV29-1 many CSVGLAGGYEQYF
TRBV30 many CAWSRTSGGELFF
TRBV27 many CASSWTRGYNEQFF
TRBV7-9 - CAKTVSDTDTQYF
TRBV9 many CASSAGGRYNEQFF
TRBV20-1 many CSATGLGDTQYF
TRBV10-1 - CASSDGTGPGNTIYF
TRBV25-1 few CASTNMGTNEETQYF
TRBV5-1 few CASSLGRDRGPKETQYF
TRBV5-1 few CASSLAGTGGGTGELFF
TRBV2 few CASSPGVEAFF
TRBV5-6 - CASSLAVGEQYF
TRBV5-5 - CASSLAGLAVEQYF
TRBV2 - CASSGTRAGEQYF
TRBV9 - CASSVGDGDRNNEKLFF
TRBV6-1 - CASSDWGLSLFF
TRBV12-3/TRBV12-4 few CASSHWETGEETQYF
TRBV5-6 - CASSLLTGTGSHEQYF
TRBV5-5 many CASSFAGEADTQYF
TRBV20-1 many CSARVVTLARQTQYF
TRBV20-1 few CSARDSGGGGYTF
TRBV7-9 many CASSLSLRGAETQYF
TRBV19 many CASRGAGELFF
TRBV20-1 - CSARISFYRLETQYF
TRBV20-1 - CSVPSDSFLNTDTQYF
TRBV20-1 few CSAADRYEQYF
TRBV20-1 - CSARGRDVYEQYF
TRBV11-2 - CASSLDLPGPTYNEQFF
TRBV10-3 few CAIKSTDTEAFF
TRBV5-1 few CASSGSGQGGNEQFF
TRBV12-3/TRBV12-4 - CASTMQGAGEKLFF
TRBV5-6 - CASSLPSGGSVTQETQYF
TRBV6-5 many CASSYLLSKVGTEAFF
TRBV20-1 few CSAAQGAGNQPQHF
TRBV20-1 many CSATTGENEQFF
TRBV12-3/TRBV12-4 many CASSLPRGWDLIF
TRBV4-2 few CASSQDPPPSSGGASYEQYF